The TCR beta chain under discussion was sequenced for a study of blood T cell repertoires in COVID-19. Overall study context: Acute and convalescent COVID-19 samples came from the United States, Italy and Spain.

This table comes from immunoSEQ multiplex PCR, and its TCRdb copy is limited to in-frame clones, with some not included. Here the sample spans about 98,000 clones, over 70% being singletons. The CDR3 spans 14 residues. V gave up 4 bases and J gave up 6 bases, with 17 bases separating them. The germline V gene has CDR1 SGHRS and CDR2 YFSETQ. The J gene is TRBJ2-7, the V gene TRBV5-1; perhaps TRBD1 as D (7 bases). The TCR was taken from a man between 65 and 79 years old with acute or convalescent COVID-19. Sequenced material: peripheral blood. CDR3 coding DNA: TGCGCCAGCAGCCCCGGGACCCAGGGGGGCGAGCAGTACTTC. It yields the protein CASSPGTQGGEQYF.